The present entry profiles one T cell receptor (beta chain) with its context. The sample belongs to a study of cytotoxic CD8 clonotypes in ibrutinib-treated CLL. Germline CDR1 reads MDHEN; CDR2 reads SYDVKM. V lost 5 bases and J lost 1, with 12 bases in between. The CDR3 is 14 residues long. Some clones are missing from TCRdb's copy, which holds only in-frame ones; the method was immunoSEQ multiplex PCR. The sample gives about 49,000 clones, 53% of which show up once; about 33% is in the top ten. The gene calls are TRBV28 and TRBJ2-7; D is undetermined. The sequencing here drew on PBMCs, taken after 12 months of ibrutinib treatment. This clonotype originated in a human donor with chronic lymphocytic leukemia. The CDR3 reads CASSEGLYSYEQYF. The CDR3 DNA reads TGTGCCAGCAGTGAAGGGTTATATTCCTACGAGCAGTACTTC.